These 3 T cell receptor beta chains originate from one sample sequenced in a study of blood T cell repertoires in COVID-19. Profiled with immunoSEQ multiplex PCR; TCRdb holds only in-frame clones, not every one. The sample lists over 70,000 clones; 87% were seen once. Sequencing was carried out using peripheral blood. These receptors came from a human donor in a cohort sampled during active COVID-19.

The chain joins TRBV6-1 to TRBJ1-3; D gene ambiguous. Germline values: CDR1 MNHNS, CDR2 SASEGT. Trimming pared 3 bases from V and 5 bases from J, leaving 14 bases between. This CDR3 has 15 amino acids. For the CDR3, the DNA is TGTGCCAGCAGTGAGGGCCCCTTCCGTAGAAACACCATATATTTT. Translated: CASSEGPFRRNTIYF.

V is TRBV7-3 and J is TRBJ1-2, with 8 bases fitting TRBD1. Germline assignment: CDR1 SGHTA and CDR2 FQGTGA. V trimming: 5 bases; J trimming: 6 bases; junction bases outside the gene matches: 11. The CDR3 loop spans 15 amino acids. The CDR3 is CASSPQGAFLDGYTF. The CDR3 DNA reads as TGTGCCAGCAGCCCCCAGGGGGCATTCTTAGATGGCTACACCTTC. The full variable domain, rest sourced from reference TRBV7-3 and TRBJ1-2, is GAGVSQTPSNKVTEKGKYVELRCDPISGHTALYWYRQSLGQGPEFLIYFQGTGAADDSGLPNDRFFAVRPEGSVSTLKIQRTERGDSAVYLCASSPQGAFLDGYTFGSGTRLTVV.

The rearrangement joins TRBV7-9 to TRBJ2-7; 7 positions agree with TRBD1. Germline V gene data show CDR1 as SEHNR and CDR2 as FQNEAQ (reference sequence). This CDR3 has 15 residues. The J segment lost 3 bases and the V segment lost 5 bases, leaving 10 bases of the junction unmatched. As DNA, the CDR3 is TGTGCCAGCAGCCCCTTGACAGGGAACATCTACGAGCAGTACTTC. It codes for CASSPLTGNIYEQYF.